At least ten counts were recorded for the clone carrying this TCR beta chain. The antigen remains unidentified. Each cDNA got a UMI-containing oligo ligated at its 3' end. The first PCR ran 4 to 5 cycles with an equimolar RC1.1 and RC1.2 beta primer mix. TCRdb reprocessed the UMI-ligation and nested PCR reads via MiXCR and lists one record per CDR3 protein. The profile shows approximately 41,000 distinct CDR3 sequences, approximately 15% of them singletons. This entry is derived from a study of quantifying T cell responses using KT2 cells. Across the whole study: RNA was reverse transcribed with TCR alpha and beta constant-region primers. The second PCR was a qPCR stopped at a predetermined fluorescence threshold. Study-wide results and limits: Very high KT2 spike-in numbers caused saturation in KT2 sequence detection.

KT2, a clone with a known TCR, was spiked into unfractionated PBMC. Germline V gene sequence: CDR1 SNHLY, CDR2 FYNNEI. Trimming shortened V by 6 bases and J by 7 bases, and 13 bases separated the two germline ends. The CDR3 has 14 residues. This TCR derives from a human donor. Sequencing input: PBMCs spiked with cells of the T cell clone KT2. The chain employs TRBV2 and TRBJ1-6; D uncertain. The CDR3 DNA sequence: TGTGCCAGCAGGGCGTTATCGGGGAATTCACCCCTCCACTTT. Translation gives CASRALSGNSPLHF.